The 5 T cell receptor beta chains presented below share a single source sample, sequenced in a study of T cells after yellow fever vaccination. TCRdb called the 5' RACE reads again in MiXCR, with one record for every CDR3 protein. The sample holds fewer than 650,000 distinct CDR3 sequences, 21% seen once. The source was PBMCs, collected roughly 20 days after the first yellow fever vaccination. The receptors derive from a man younger than 35 who received the YFV17D yellow fever vaccine.

This clonotype was seen only a few times. This chain joins TRBV7-6 and TRBJ1-6, with D uncertain. Germline CDR1 and CDR2: SGHVS and FNYEAQ. The germline V and J ends were trimmed by 6 bases and 7 bases, with 7 bases remaining between them. This CDR3 has 12 residues. CDR3 sequence (DNA): TGTGCCAGCAGTCTAACGAATTCACCCCTCCACTTT. As protein: CASSLTNSPLHF.

The rearrangement links TRBV9 to TRBJ2-3; D remains unclear. This CDR3 has 14 amino acids. Germline V gene lookup returns CDR1 SGDLS and CDR2 YYNGEE. The V end was cut by 2 bases, the J end by 0 bases, with 7 bases between. CDR3 sequence (DNA): TGTGCCAGCAGCGTTTGGTCTAGCACAGATACGCAGTATTTT. It is translated as CASSVWSSTDTQYF.

The rearrangement uses TRBV29-1 and TRBJ1-6; 10 nucleotides match TRBD1. This CDR3 contains 13 residues. Per the germline V gene, CDR1 is SQVTM and CDR2 is ANQGSEA. V shed 6 bases, J shed 9 bases, and the junction held 5 bases outside the gene matches. Written as DNA, the CDR3 is TGCAGCGTGGGGACAGGGGATGCTTCACCCCTCCACTTT. Its translation: CSVGTGDASPLHF.

The V and J genes are TRBV7-3 and TRBJ2-3; the D gene is possibly TRBD2 (6 bases). V dropped 3 bases and J dropped 5 bases, with 12 bases sitting between them. The CDR3 consists of 14 residues. The V gene's germline CDR1 is SGHTA and CDR2 FQGTGA. DNA for the CDR3: TGTGCCAGCAGCTTGGCCGACGGGGGAGATACGCAGTATTTT. This translates into CASSLADGGDTQYF.

This clonotype has a handful of counts. The chain couples TRBV29-1 to TRBJ1-1; possible D gene TRBD1, 6 bases. Trimming stripped 4 bases from V and 0 bases from J, with 9 bases between. Germline-derived CDR1 and CDR2 are SQVTM and ANQGSEA. The CDR3 contains 13 residues. The CDR3 is CSVGTAMNTEAFF. CDR3 DNA sequence: TGCAGCGTTGGGACAGCCATGAACACTGAAGCTTTCTTT.